Listed below are T cell receptor beta chains from one sample, sequenced in a study of blood T cell repertoires in COVID-19. The method was immunoSEQ multiplex PCR; TCRdb's version includes in-frame clones alone and lacks a portion of them. The table includes 190,000 or so clones, about 81% detected once. The sample consisted of peripheral blood. The receptors come from a woman aged 80 or over with COVID-19, enrolled during active disease. Both conserved end residues are part of each CDR3. Fields, in order: D gene, V gene, J gene, clone size, CDR3 protein, CDR3 DNA. The D gene is left open where the match is weak. Expanded clones are given a class, and other clones once, few, many or no size at all.

>TRBD1|TRBV6-2/TRBV6-3|TRBJ1-4|-
CASSYVRTGQKLFF
TGTGCCAGCAGTTACGTTCGGACAGGTCAAAAACTGTTTTTT
>TRBD2|TRBV2|TRBJ2-5|-
CASSEPTGGVETQYF
TGTGCCAGCAGTGAACCTACGGGGGGAGTGGAGACCCAGTACTTC
>TRBD1|TRBV4-1|TRBJ1-3|-
CASSPGQGTSGNTIYF
TGCGCCAGCAGCCCAGGACAGGGCACCTCTGGAAACACCATATATTTT
>TRBD2|TRBV28|TRBJ2-5|once
CASSSSGSETQYF
TGTGCCAGCAGTTCTAGCGGGAGTGAGACCCAGTACTTC
>TRBD1|TRBV18|TRBJ1-2|-
CASSLGQGNYYGYTF
TGTGCCAGCTCACTGGGACAGGGGAATTACTATGGCTACACCTTC
>-|TRBV27|TRBJ1-2|few
CASSLGDRGWGYTF
TGTGCCAGCAGTTTAGGTGACAGAGGCTGGGGCTACACCTTC
>-|TRBV3-1/TRBV3-2|TRBJ1-2|once
CASSQDRSYGYTF
TGTGCCAGCAGCCAAGACCGGAGCTATGGCTACACCTTC
>-|TRBV3-1/TRBV3-2|TRBJ2-3|-
CASSPPGADTQYF
TGTGCCAGCAGCCCTCCAGGGGCAGATACGCAGTATTTT
>-|TRBV7-9|TRBJ1-1|few
CASSSASGVRAFF
TGTGCCAGCAGCTCCGCCTCAGGGGTACGAGCTTTCTTT
>TRBD2|TRBV5-1|TRBJ2-2|-
CASSQIAGGTGELFF
TGCGCCAGCAGCCAAATAGCGGGAGGCACCGGGGAGCTGTTTTTT
>TRBD1|TRBV7-9|TRBJ1-2|-
CASRLTPRRLTGGNYGYTF
TGTGCCAGCAGGTTAACCCCTCGTCGGTTAACAGGGGGGAACTATGGCTACACCTTC
>TRBD1|TRBV19|TRBJ1-5|-
CATRPRDRDGPQHF
TGTGCCACCCGCCCCCGGGACAGGGACGGGCCCCAGCATTTT
>TRBD1|TRBV16|TRBJ1-4|-
CASSRDSSNEKLFF
TGTGCCAGCAGTCGGGACAGCTCTAATGAAAAACTGTTTTTT
>-|TRBV7-8|TRBJ1-3|many
CASSLGGTPGGNTIYF
TGTGCCAGCAGCTTAGGGGGGACTCCGGGTGGAAACACCATATATTTT
>-|TRBV5-5|TRBJ2-7|-
CASSFGPYEQYF
TGTGCCAGCAGTTTTGGGCCTTACGAGCAGTACTTC
>TRBD1|TRBV15|TRBJ1-5|-
CATSRDRALGSNQPQHF
TGTGCCACCAGCAGGGACAGGGCCTTAGGGAGCAATCAGCCCCAGCATTTT
>-|TRBV19|TRBJ1-2|-
CASSIGGRGENNYGYTF
TGTGCCAGTAGTATCGGGGGTCGGGGAGAAAATAACTATGGCTACACCTTC
>TRBD1|TRBV10-3|TRBJ1-1|-
CAIRGQGFSNKAFF
TGTGCCATCAGGGGACAGGGTTTTTCGAATAAGGCTTTCTTT
>-|TRBV5-1|TRBJ2-2|-
CASSLGLYTGELFF
TGCGCCAGCAGCTTGGGACTGTACACCGGGGAGCTGTTTTTT
>TRBD1|TRBV11-3|TRBJ2-2|-
CASRRRTGETGELFF
TGTGCCAGCAGGCGAAGGACAGGGGAAACCGGGGAGCTGTTTTTT
>-|TRBV4-1|TRBJ1-4|-
CASSQGGAPTNEKLFF
TGCGCCAGCAGCCAGGGGGGGGCACCAACTAATGAAAAACTGTTTTTT
>TRBD1|TRBV5-1|TRBJ2-7|-
CASSLAPGQDYEQYF
TGCGCCAGCAGCTTGGCCCCGGGACAGGACTACGAGCAGTACTTC
>TRBD1|TRBV7-2|TRBJ2-2|once
CASSLVGTGAGELFF
TGTGCCAGCAGCTTAGTTGGGACAGGCGCCGGGGAGCTGTTTTTT
>TRBD1|TRBV5-1|TRBJ2-3|-
CASSTPGTGSDTQYF
TGCGCCAGCAGCACCCCCGGGACAGGGTCAGATACGCAGTATTTT
>-|TRBV7-8|TRBJ2-2|few
CASSHPGLNTGELFF
TGTGCCAGCAGTCATCCGGGACTTAACACCGGGGAGCTGTTTTTT
>TRBD1|TRBV2|TRBJ2-7|-
CASSGQGDSYEQYF
TGTGCCAGCAGTGGACAGGGGGACTCCTACGAGCAGTACTTC
>TRBD1|TRBV28|TRBJ1-6|-
CASSFERGRSPLHF
TGTGCCAGCAGTTTCGAGAGGGGGCGATCACCCCTCCACTTT